This T cell receptor (beta chain) was recovered during a study of cytomegalovirus exposure and HLA in healthy donors. Study findings and constraints: Across donors, sequencing depth was assumed by presence/absence analyses to be roughly uniform. A further, later analysis showed that HLA-associated TCR beta chains (compared with equally common others) were more clonally expanded. Later analysis identified 16,951 TCR beta sequences associated with HLA alleles, using a false discovery rate threshold of 0.05.

Notes on this clone: The antigen is unknown.

The CDR3 totals 15 residues. CDR1 MNHEY and CDR2 SVGAGI come from the germline V gene. Trimming took 4 bases from V and 2 from J; bases not matched to a gene: 3. Researchers ran the PCR with 60 Vbeta and 13 Jbeta primers. Method: immunoSEQ multiplex PCR; TCRdb's copy keeps in-frame clones and lacks some. The sample holds 90,000 to 150,000 clones; around 77% are singletons and the top ten take 15% to 20%. This clonotype was sampled from a middle-aged man in good health and CMV-seropositive. The chain couples TRBV6-5 to TRBJ1-4, with TRBD1 matching over 8 bases. The sample comprised PBMCs. The CDR3 sequence: CASSLDRVTNEKLFF. CDR3 nucleotide sequence: TGTGCCAGCAGTTTGGACAGGGTTACTAATGAAAAACTGTTTTTT.